This T cell receptor beta chain derives from a study of lymphopenia after photon versus proton radiotherapy. Study-wide findings and caveats: After lymphocyte nadir, photon-treated repertoires showed oligoclonal expansion, especially CD8+ Temra. Under photons, naive T cells and diversity fell while effector/memory populations rose.

Clones were read by immunoSEQ multiplex PCR, and TCRdb kept only the in-frame ones, dropping some. Here the sample spans fewer than 50,000 clones, 85% to 90% being singletons. As to this clone: Its antigen remains unknown.

Trimming cost V 6 bases and J 4 bases; bases outside gene matches: 13. The germline gives CDR1 ENHRY, CDR2 SYGVKD. The CDR3 loop spans 16 amino acids. The sequence was obtained from a middle-aged man with gastric cancer. V gene TRBV10-3 combines with J gene TRBJ1-1, with TRBD1 matching over 8 bases. The specimen was peripheral blood, collected from a patient treated with photon-based radiotherapy. The CDR3 region is CAISETGASGGTEAFF. The CDR3 coding sequence is TGTGCCATCAGCGAGACAGGGGCCTCCGGAGGCACTGAAGCTTTCTTT.